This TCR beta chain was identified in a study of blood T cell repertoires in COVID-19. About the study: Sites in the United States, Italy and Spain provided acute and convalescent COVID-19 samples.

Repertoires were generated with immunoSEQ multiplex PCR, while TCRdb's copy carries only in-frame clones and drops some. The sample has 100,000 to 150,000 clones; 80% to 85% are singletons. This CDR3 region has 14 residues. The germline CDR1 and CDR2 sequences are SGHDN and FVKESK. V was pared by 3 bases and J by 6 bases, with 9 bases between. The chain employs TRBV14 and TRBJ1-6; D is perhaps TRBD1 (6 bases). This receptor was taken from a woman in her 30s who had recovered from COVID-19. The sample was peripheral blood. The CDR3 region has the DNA TGTGCCAGCAGCCAGGGACAAACTAATTCACCCCTCCACTTT. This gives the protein CASSQGQTNSPLHF.